The T cell receptor beta chain under discussion was sequenced for a study of blood T cell repertoires in COVID-19. Study at large: Samples of COVID-19 (acute and convalescent) were obtained from the United States, Italy and Spain. T cells, B-cell-depleted T cells, or PBMCs provided the cDNA or gDNA that served as material.

Profiling relied on immunoSEQ multiplex PCR, and the TCRdb table lists in-frame clones only, not all of them. The sample contains 450,000 or so clones, about 88% of which appear only once. V was clipped by 1 base and J by 1 base, with 7 bases between them. CDR3 length: 14 residues. Germline V gives CDR1 SGHAT, CDR2 FQNNGV. The sequence was obtained from a woman between 35 and 50 years old with COVID-19, enrolled during active disease. The genes are TRBV11-2 and TRBJ1-1; tentative D call: TRBD1 (6 bases). Sequenced: peripheral blood. CDR3 DNA: TGTGCCAGCAGCTTAGCCAGGGGGAACACTGAAGCTTTCTTT. It encodes CASSLARGNTEAFF.